A single sample is the source of the 24 T cell receptor beta chains below, sequenced in a study of shared clonotypes between healthy human individuals. Sequencing used immunoSEQ multiplex PCR; TCRdb keeps in-frame clones, though not all of them. This sample has about 1.4 million clones, with around 95% found just once. The sequencing input was naive CD4+ T cells sorted from blood. Subset defined: CD45RA+ positively selected. These receptors were obtained from a man aged 25-45 years in good health.

V gene TRBV10-1 combines with J gene TRBJ2-3; the match to TRBD2 covers 8 bases. V gave up 3 bases and J gave up 3 bases; unmatched junction bases: 11. The germline gives CDR1 WNHNN, CDR2 SYGVQD (reference sequence). The CDR3 loop spans 17 amino acids. The CDR3 DNA follows: TGCGCCAGCAGTGATCGCCTAGCGGGTACTGGGACAGATACGCAGTATTTT. Translating gives CASSDRLAGTGTDTQYF.

V gene TRBV5-6 combines with J gene TRBJ2-7, with D possibly matching TRBD2 (6 bases). Trimming took off 4 bases at V and 1 base at J, with 15 bases between the two ends. Germline V gene sequence: CDR1 SGHDT, CDR2 YYEEEE. This CDR3 is built from 15 residues. The chain's CDR3 is CASSRPGEASYEQYF. In nucleotides, the CDR3 is TGTGCCAGCAGCCGTCCGGGGGAGGCTTCCTACGAGCAGTACTTC. The full variable domain, in which reference TRBV5-6 and TRBJ2-7 provide the parts outside the CDR3, is DAGVTQSPTHLIKTRGQQVTLRCSPKSGHDTVSWYQQALGQGPQFIFQYYEEEERQRGNFPDRFSGHQFPNYSSELNVNALLLGDSALYLCASSRPGEASYEQYFGPGTRLTVT.

The chain recombines TRBV28 with TRBJ2-1, with 13 bases fitting TRBD2. Germline assignment: CDR1 MDHEN and CDR2 SYDVKM. The CDR3 runs 14 residues. J lost 5 bases, V lost 6 bases, and 1 base had no gene match. Here the CDR3 DNA reads TGTGCCAGCAGGGGGACTAGCGGGGACAATGAGCAGTTCTTC. As protein: CASRGTSGDNEQFF.

This clone was seen just once. The V call is TRBV11-2, the J call TRBJ2-3, with 12 bases fitting TRBD2. V lost 7 bases to trimming and J lost 3 bases; unmatched junction nucleotides: 8. This CDR3 spans 16 amino acids. Germline V gene data show CDR1 as SGHAT and CDR2 as FQNNGV. For the CDR3, the DNA is TGTGCCAGCATCCCGGCTAGCGGGAGGGCTACAGATACGCAGTATTTT. Translating gives CASIPASGRATDTQYF.

This chain links TRBV7-9 with TRBJ2-5; no firm D call. Germline CDR1 is SEHNR and CDR2 is FQNEAQ (reference sequence). The V end was cut by 4 bases, the J end by 0 bases, with 15 bases between. The CDR3 extends over 16 amino acids. The CDR3 loop is CASSYDPGTYQETQYF. CDR3 coding DNA: TGTGCCAGCAGCTATGACCCCGGCACTTACCAAGAGACCCAGTACTTC.

Of note for this clone: Other DNA sequences in this specimen translate into the identical CDR3. The chain carries TRBV5-4 and TRBJ2-5; D gene uncertain. The germline V gene has CDR1 SGHNT and CDR2 YYREEE (reference sequence). The CDR3 has 15 amino acids. The ends were cut back, 1 base at V and 1 base at J, with 11 bases in the middle. The DNA for the CDR3 is TGTGCCAGCAGCTTGCCGGTGGCAGGCCAAGAGACCCAGTACTTC. Its protein is CASSLPVAGQETQYF.

The chain joins TRBV5-6 to TRBJ2-2, with 11 bases lining up with TRBD2. Germline values: CDR1 SGHDT, CDR2 YYEEEE. The CDR3 runs to 17 residues. Germline trimming cut 4 bases from V and 0 bases from J; bases unmatched to any gene: 5. CDR3 in DNA: TGTGCCAGCAGCAGCCTGGGACTAGCGGCGAACACCGGGGAGCTGTTTTTT. Translated, it gives CASSSLGLAANTGELFF.

The chain couples TRBV6-6 to TRBJ2-7, with 12 bases fitting TRBD2. V lost 6 bases to trimming and J lost 3 bases; unmatched junction nucleotides: 3. CDR3 length equals 14 residues. CDR1 MNHNY and CDR2 SVGAGI come from the germline V gene (reference sequence). CDR3 region: CASRPGLAGYEQYF. CDR3 DNA: TGTGCCAGCAGACCGGGACTAGCGGGCTACGAGCAGTACTTC.

The chain employs TRBV5-4 and TRBJ2-7; D is unresolved. The V end lost 1 base, the J end lost 1 base, and 12 bases lay between the germline ends. Germline CDR1 and CDR2: SGHNT and YYREEE (reference sequence). The CDR3 has 15 amino acids. CDR3 sequence (DNA): TGTGCCAGCAGCTTGCGAAAAACCGGGTCCTACGAGCAGTACTTC. Translation: CASSLRKTGSYEQYF.

This chain links TRBV9 with TRBJ2-1, with a weak D call TRBD2 (5 bases). The germline V and J ends were trimmed by 0 bases and 1 base, with 14 bases remaining between them. This CDR3 is 17 amino acids long. CDR1 and CDR2 (germline): SGDLS, YYNGEE. This CDR3 is CASSVGPWERSYNEQFF. CDR3 nucleotides: TGTGCCAGCAGCGTAGGTCCATGGGAGAGGTCCTACAATGAGCAGTTCTTC.

This clone was counted only a few times. V gene TRBV19 combines with J gene TRBJ2-7; D is possibly TRBD2 (5 bases). V was shortened by 5 bases and J by 7 bases, with 15 bases between the two germline ends. CDR1 and CDR2 (germline): LNHDA, SQIVND (reference sequence). The CDR3 contains 13 residues. The CDR3 region has the DNA TGTGCCAGTAGTCGGGGTGTTTCTGGAGAGCAGTACTTC. This encodes CASSRGVSGEQYF. Full variable domain (remainder filled in from reference TRBV19 and TRBJ2-7): DGGITQSPKYLFRKEGQNVTLSCEQNLNHDAMYWYRQDPGQGLRLIYYSQIVNDFQKGDIAEGYSVSREKKESFPLTVTSAQKNPTAFYLCASSRGVSGEQYFGPGTRLTVT.

As concerns this clone: Different DNA sequences within this sample yield the same CDR3. The chain carries TRBV19 and TRBJ2-7; possible D gene TRBD2, 5 bases. V lost 10 bases and J lost 3, with 10 bases in between. The CDR3 consists of 11 residues. Germline loops: CDR1 LNHDA, CDR2 SQIVND (reference sequence). Here the CDR3 DNA reads TGTGCCACCAGCGAGGGCTACGAGCAGTACTTC. Amino acid sequence: CATSEGYEQYF.

The chain has TRBV7-2 and TRBJ2-6, with TRBD1 matching 7 bases. Germline CDR1 SGHTA, CDR2 FQGNSA. V shed 0 bases and J 4 bases; nucleotides not matched to a gene: 3. The CDR3 is made up of 16 amino acids. The CDR3 is CASSLAGGNGANVLTF. Written as DNA, the CDR3 is TGTGCCAGCAGCTTAGCAGGGGGCAACGGGGCCAACGTCCTGACTTTC. Combining the CDR3 with reference TRBV7-2 and TRBJ2-6 gives the whole variable domain GAGVSQSPSNKVTEKGKDVELRCDPISGHTALYWYRQSLGQGLEFLIYFQGNSAPDKSGLPSDRFSAERTGGSVSTLTIQRTQQEDSAVYLCASSLAGGNGANVLTFGAGSRLTVL.

The gene calls are TRBV5-4 and TRBJ2-1; 9 nucleotides align to TRBD2. The CDR3 loop spans 18 amino acids. V trimming: 5 bases; J trimming: 1 base; junction bases outside the gene matches: 13. CDR1 SGHNT and CDR2 YYREEE come from the germline V gene (reference sequence). CDR3: CASSSAPRAGGSYNEQFF. CDR3 nucleotides: TGTGCCAGCAGTTCTGCCCCTCGAGCGGGAGGATCCTACAATGAGCAGTTCTTC.

V is TRBV12-5 and J is TRBJ2-5, with 7 bases identical to TRBD1. The CDR3 sequence is 16 residues long. Germline V gene sequence: CDR1 LGHNT, CDR2 FRNRAP. Trimming took 0 bases from V and 5 from J; bases not matched to a gene: 9. In DNA form, the CDR3 reads TGTGCTAGTGGTTTGGTACTCGGGGACAGTCGGGAGACCCAGTACTTC. Encoded protein: CASGLVLGDSRETQYF.

This chain joins TRBV2 and TRBJ2-3; TRBD2 agrees at 10 bases. This CDR3 spans 13 amino acids. Germline CDR1 reads SNHLY; CDR2 reads FYNNEI. The V gene end was trimmed by 4 bases and the J gene end by 6 bases; junction bases not matched to a gene: 1. Written as DNA, the CDR3 is TGTGCCAGCAGTGGACTAGCGGGCGATACGCAGTATTTT. Its translation is CASSGLAGDTQYF.

The chain is built from TRBV7-9 and TRBJ2-5; D is possibly TRBD1 (6 bases). The V gene's germline CDR1 is SEHNR and CDR2 FQNEAQ (reference sequence). Trimming left V 5 bases short and J 3 bases short, with 13 bases between. The CDR3 loop spans 14 amino acids. CDR3 DNA: TGTGCCAGCAGCCCAGGGACAATCGAAGAGACCCAGTACTTC. Translation: CASSPGTIEETQYF.

The chain couples TRBV7-2 to TRBJ2-5; D may be TRBD2 (6 bases). The CDR3 extends over 15 amino acids. CDR1 is SGHTA and CDR2 is FQGNSA in the germline V gene. The V end lost 2 bases, the J end lost 3 bases, and 13 bases lay between the germline ends. The CDR3 bases are TGTGCCAGCAGCTTATACGGAACGGGGGAAGAGACCCAGTACTTC. This sequence encodes CASSLYGTGEETQYF.

The gene calls are TRBV27 and TRBJ2-3, with 10 bases lining up with TRBD1. This CDR3 comprises 16 residues. Germline-derived CDR1 and CDR2 are MNHEY and SMNVEV (reference sequence). The V gene end was trimmed by 5 bases and the J gene end by 7 bases; junction bases not matched to a gene: 12. The CDR3 here is CASSPWTGQGLNTQYF. CDR3 coding DNA: TGTGCCAGCAGTCCGTGGACGGGACAGGGGTTGAATACGCAGTATTTT.

J is TRBJ2-5 and V is TRBV5-1; a possible D gene is TRBD1 (6 bases). Judging by the DNA end, TRBJ2-7 fits better; the J call may be wrong. Germline values: CDR1 SGHRS, CDR2 YFSETQ. The CDR3 loop spans 14 amino acids. CDR3 region: CASSLTSYRDEQYF. In nucleotides, the CDR3 is TGCGCCAGCAGCTTAACCTCCTACAGGGACGAGCAGTACTTC.

The chain has TRBV5-6 and TRBJ2-1, with 13 positions matching TRBD2. The CDR3 is 16 amino acids. Germline V gene sequence: CDR1 SGHDT, CDR2 YYEEEE. The J segment lost 2 bases and the V segment lost 4 bases, leaving 3 bases of the junction unmatched. The CDR3 nucleotides are TGTGCCAGCAGCCTCGGGACTAGCGGGGCCTACAATGAGCAGTTCTTC. This encodes CASSLGTSGAYNEQFF.

The chain employs TRBV2 and TRBJ2-5, with TRBD1 matching over 7 bases. The ends lost 3 bases at V and 9 bases at J; junction bases unmatched: 7. Germline assignment: CDR1 SNHLY and CDR2 FYNNEI. This CDR3 spans 13 amino acids. CDR3 in amino acids: CASSEIQGVAQYF. The CDR3 DNA sequence: TGTGCCAGCAGTGAGATCCAGGGGGTAGCCCAGTACTTC.

The V and J genes are TRBV19 and TRBJ2-7; D perhaps matches TRBD2 (7 bases). The germline gives CDR1 LNHDA, CDR2 SQIVND (reference sequence). V shed 6 bases and J shed 3 bases, with 21 bases lying between them. The CDR3 is made up of 16 amino acids. The CDR3 DNA follows: TGTGCCAGTAGATTGGGGGGGCCGGGACAAAACTACGAGCAGTACTTC. Translating gives CASRLGGPGQNYEQYF.

This sequence joins TRBV5-4 and TRBJ2-4; 8 bases map to TRBD2. Germline CDR1 SGHNT, CDR2 YYREEE (reference sequence). With V trimmed by 3 bases and J by 6 bases, 8 bases remained unmatched. The CDR3 is 15 amino acids. The CDR3 DNA follows: TGTGCCAGCAGCTCGAGCGGGAGTGGTATAAACATTCAGTACTTC. Protein: CASSSSGSGINIQYF.